The clone carrying this T cell receptor beta chain has a handful of counts. Its antigen is as yet unknown. A single base separates this from a much larger clone, so it may be a read error. The record originates from a study of metastatic and nonmetastatic thyroid tumors. Study background: Repertoires from malignant and benign thyroid patients were compared across blood and tumor or nodule tissue. Overall study findings and caveats: Patients with malignant thyroid tumors reportedly had significantly higher TCR beta diversity than those with benign nodules, in blood and tumor.

Germline CDR1 reads SNHLY; CDR2 reads FYNNEI. V was shortened by 6 bases and J by 7 bases, with 14 bases between the two germline ends. This CDR3 has 13 amino acids. Treatment of any kind had been given to no patient before thyroid surgery. Original handling: The study built a papillary thyroid cancer distant-metastasis classifier from CDR3 differences across clinicopathological groups. TCRdb reassembled clones from the PCR reads with MiXCR. The V and J calls were not made by the authors but by TCRdb's processing. The sample shows 85,000 to 95,000 clones, under 15% of them seen only once. Sequences were obtained from blood. The source is a female donor with papillary thyroid cancer or a benign thyroid nodule (not recorded which). Some clones in this sample may be carry-over from other donors' samples. The chain recombines TRBV2 with TRBJ2-3; D not resolved. CDR3 nucleotides: TGTGCCAGCAGCGGCCGTGCTGGGCATACGCAGTATTTT. Its translation is CASSGRAGHTQYF.